Each of the 12 T cell receptor beta chains below was sequenced from the same sample in a study of blood T cell repertoires in COVID-19. Sequencing was performed with immunoSEQ multiplex PCR; in TCRdb, only in-frame clones are kept and a portion is missing. The repertoire holds 95,000 to 150,000 clones, with approximately 81% as singletons. The sample consisted of peripheral blood. The receptors here all came from an older man with COVID-19, enrolled during active disease.

The table lists this clone with a count of one. V gene TRBV11-2 combines with J gene TRBJ2-1, with D tentatively TRBD2 (5 bases). Trimming shortened V by 2 bases and J by 4 bases, and 15 bases separated the two germline ends. This CDR3 spans 16 amino acids. Germline CDR1 SGHAT, CDR2 FQNNGV. CDR3 loop: CASSLNAAERYNEQFF. As DNA, the CDR3 is TGTGCCAGCAGCTTAAATGCAGCGGAGCGGTACAATGAGCAGTTCTTC.

This clone has just a few counts. This rearrangement joins TRBV4-3 to TRBJ1-5; 7 nucleotides match TRBD1. The CDR3 spans 17 residues. V dropped 0 bases and J dropped 1; count of bases not matched to a gene: 6. The germline V gene has CDR1 LGHNA and CDR2 YSLEER. The DNA for the CDR3 is TGCGCCAGCAGCCAAGATTTTGACAGGGCGAGCAATCAGCCCCAGCATTTT. As protein: CASSQDFDRASNQPQHF.

This rearrangement joins TRBV7-9 to TRBJ2-7, with 10 bases matching TRBD1. This CDR3 has 15 amino acids. The germline V gene encodes CDR1 SEHNR and CDR2 FQNEAQ (reference sequence). Trimming at V came to 5 bases and at J to 3 bases, leaving 7 bases not matched to a gene. This CDR3 is CASSEGQGLVYEQYF. The CDR3 nucleotides are TGTGCCAGCAGCGAGGGACAGGGGTTAGTCTACGAGCAGTACTTC.

The gene calls are TRBV29-1 and TRBJ2-4, with D unclear. V gave up 7 bases and J gave up 0 bases, with 4 bases separating them. Per germline, CDR1 SQVTM and CDR2 ANQGSEA. This CDR3 has 11 amino acids. The CDR3 is CSGLAKNIQYF. The CDR3 nucleotides read TGCAGCGGACTAGCCAAAAACATTCAGTACTTC. Based on the CDR3 plus reference TRBV29-1 and TRBJ2-4, the full variable domain is SAVISQKPSRDICQRGTSLTIQCQVDSQVTMMFWYRQQPGQSLTLIATANQGSEATYESGFVIDKFPISRPNLTFSTLTVSNMSPEDSSIYLCSGLAKNIQYFGAGTRLSVL.

The CDR3 nucleotides are TGTGCCAGCAGCCGTCTTCTGACTGGGAACACTGAAGCTTTCTTT. This gives the protein CASSRLLTGNTEAFF. The chain has TRBV7-9 and TRBJ1-1; no clear D gene. Trimming cost V 5 bases and J 1 base, with 14 bases left between them. CDR3 length equals 15 residues. Germline V gene lookup returns CDR1 SEHNR and CDR2 FQNEAQ (reference sequence).

This clone has a handful of counts. The DNA of the CDR3 is TGTGCCAGCAGTTCCCCCCCCGGAGGGGCCTATGGCTACACCTTC. This codes for CASSSPPGGAYGYTF. V is TRBV28 and J is TRBJ1-2, with D tentatively TRBD1 (5 bases). Trimming left V 4 bases short and J 4 bases short, with 16 bases between. This CDR3 comprises 15 residues. Germline V gives CDR1 MDHEN, CDR2 SYDVKM.

The chain links TRBV18 to TRBJ2-1; 10 bases fit TRBD2. Germline V CDR1 and CDR2: KGHSH, LQKENI. Trimming took 9 bases from V and 5 from J; bases not matched to a gene: 4. CDR3 length: 13 amino acids. The CDR3 DNA reads as TGTGCCAGTCTAGCGGGAGACGACAATGAGCAGTTCTTC. It codes for CASLAGDDNEQFF.

Points on this clone: The same CDR3 is also encoded by other DNA sequences in this sample. The V and J genes are TRBV28 and TRBJ1-5; 9 nucleotides agree with TRBD1. J gave up 7 bases and V 1 base, and 5 bases lay outside the gene matches. This CDR3 comprises 15 residues. The germline V gene encodes CDR1 MDHEN and CDR2 SYDVKM. The CDR3 DNA reads as TGTGCCAGCAGTTTATCGGGACAGGGAGGGCAGCCCCAGCATTTT. Translation: CASSLSGQGGQPQHF.

This CDR3 is CASSFPGSSSSYNSPLHF. The DNA of the CDR3 is TGTGCCAGCAGCTTTCCGGGATCCTCTAGCTCCTATAATTCACCCCTCCACTTT. The rearrangement uses TRBV7-9 and TRBJ1-6; D is unclear. CDR3 length equals 18 residues. V was cut by 3 bases and J by 0 bases, with 15 bases left in between. The germline CDR1 and CDR2 sequences are SEHNR and FQNEAQ (reference sequence).

The genes are TRBV11-2 and TRBJ2-1; 7 bases fit TRBD1. Trimming cost V 5 bases and J 6 bases; bases outside gene matches: 10. This CDR3 has 15 amino acids. The germline V gene has CDR1 SGHAT and CDR2 FQNNGV. In DNA, the CDR3 is TGTGCCAGCAGCCCTAATGAGGGGGCAGGCAATGAGCAGTTCTTC. Amino acid sequence: CASSPNEGAGNEQFF.

This sequence joins TRBV5-6 and TRBJ1-4; possible D gene TRBD1, 5 bases. Germline lookup yields CDR1 SGHDT and CDR2 YYEEEE. CDR3 length: 14 residues. V was trimmed by 0 bases and J by 12 bases, leaving 15 bases between them. The CDR3 DNA reads TGTGCCAGCAGCTTGGGGACAAGCTTTGGAGAACTGTTTTTT. It encodes CASSLGTSFGELFF.

A word on this clone: The sample carries other DNA sequences with the same CDR3. This CDR3 reads CASSLTGGDTEAFF. CDR3 nucleotide sequence: TGTGCCAGCAGCTTAACGGGTGGAGACACTGAAGCTTTCTTT. The V gene is TRBV7-3, the J gene TRBJ1-1; no clear D. V was clipped by 0 bases and J by 3 bases, with 8 bases between them. The CDR3 loop spans 14 amino acids. CDR1 is SGHTA and CDR2 is FQGTGA in the germline V gene.